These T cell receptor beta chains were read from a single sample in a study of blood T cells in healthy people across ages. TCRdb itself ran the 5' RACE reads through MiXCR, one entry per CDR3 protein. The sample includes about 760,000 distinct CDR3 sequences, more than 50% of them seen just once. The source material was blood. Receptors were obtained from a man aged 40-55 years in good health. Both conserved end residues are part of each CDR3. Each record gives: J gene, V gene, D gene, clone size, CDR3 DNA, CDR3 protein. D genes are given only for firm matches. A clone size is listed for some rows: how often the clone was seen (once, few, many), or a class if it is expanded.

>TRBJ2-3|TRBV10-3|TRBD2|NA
TGTGCCAGCGCCGCGGGGGGCTGGGGAGATACGCAGTATTTT
CASAAGGWGDTQYF
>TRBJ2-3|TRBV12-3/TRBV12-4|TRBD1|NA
TGTGCCAGCAGTCCTACCGGGACAGGACTCATTGGGGGCACAGATACGCAGTATTTT
CASSPTGTGLIGGTDTQYF
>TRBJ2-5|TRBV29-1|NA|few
TGCAGCGTGAAGGGTTTGGAGACCCAGTACTTC
CSVKGLETQYF
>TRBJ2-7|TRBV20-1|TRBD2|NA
TGCAGTGCCCAGCCCGGGGCTAGCGGGTTGTTGTACGAGCAGTACTTC
CSAQPGASGLLYEQYF
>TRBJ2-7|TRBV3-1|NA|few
TGTGCCAGCAGCCAAGATGTTACGTCCCAGTACTTC
CASSQDVTSQYF
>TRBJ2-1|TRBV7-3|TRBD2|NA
TGTGCCAGCAGCTTATCTGGCGGGGGGGCTTCAAATGAGCAGTTCTTC
CASSLSGGGASNEQFF
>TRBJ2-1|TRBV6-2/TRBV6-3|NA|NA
TGTGCCAGCAGTTACTCGATCCGTTCGGAGATCCGCGATGAGCAGTTCTTC
CASSYSIRSEIRDEQFF
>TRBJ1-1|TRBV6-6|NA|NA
TGTGCCAGCATGAGGGACACCACTGAAGCTTTCTTT
CASMRDTTEAFF
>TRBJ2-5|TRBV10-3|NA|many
TGTGCCATCAGTGAGTCGCAGGGGCGAGAGACCCAGTACTTC
CAISESQGRETQYF
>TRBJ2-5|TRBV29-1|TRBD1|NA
TGCAGCGTTAAACAGGGGGCGAACAGTGAGACCCAGTACTTC
CSVKQGANSETQYF
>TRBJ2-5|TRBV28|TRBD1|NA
TGTGCCAGCAATGGAAGGTCGGGCAGGGGGAAAGAGACCCAGTACTTC
CASNGRSGRGKETQYF
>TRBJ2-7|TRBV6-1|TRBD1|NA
TGTGCCAGCAGTGAAGCAACGGGACAGGGCTACGAGCAGTACTTC
CASSEATGQGYEQYF
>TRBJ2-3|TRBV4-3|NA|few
TGCGCCAGCAGCCAACAGGGAGCGGGCACAGATACGCAGTATTTT
CASSQQGAGTDTQYF
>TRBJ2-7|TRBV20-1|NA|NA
TGCAGTTTAGGGACACAGGACGAGCAGTACTTC
CSLGTQDEQYF
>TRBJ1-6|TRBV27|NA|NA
TGTGCCAGCAGTTCCATATTTAGGGGGTACAATTCACCCCTCCACTTT
CASSSIFRGYNSPLHF
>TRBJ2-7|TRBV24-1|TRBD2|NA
TGTGCCACCAGCCGGGTGGGTAGCGGGAAGAGCTCCTACAATGAGCAGTACTTC
CATSRVGSGKSSYNEQYF
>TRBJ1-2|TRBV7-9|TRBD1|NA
TGTGCCAGCAGCGTGACAGGGGTCGCTAACTATGGCTACACCTTC
CASSVTGVANYGYTF
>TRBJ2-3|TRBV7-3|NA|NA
TGTGCCAGCAGCTCCCGCAATGGAGATACGCAGTATTTT
CASSSRNGDTQYF
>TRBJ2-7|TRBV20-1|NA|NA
TGCAGTGCTAGAGATCAGGGCCGAACGAGCTCCTACGAGCAGTACTTC
CSARDQGRTSSYEQYF
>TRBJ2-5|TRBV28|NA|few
TGTGCCGGCCGAGCCGGGACCGGATCGATAACCCAGTACTTC
CAGRAGTGSITQYF
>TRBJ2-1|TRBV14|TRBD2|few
TGTGCCAGCAGCCATGGGACTAGTTACAATGAGCAGTTCTTC
CASSHGTSYNEQFF
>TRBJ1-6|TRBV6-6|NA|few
TGTGCCACCCTGACAGACACCGGGGGTTCACCCCTCCACTTT
CATLTDTGGSPLHF
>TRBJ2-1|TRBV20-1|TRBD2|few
TGCAGTGCTAGAGAGGTAGCGGGCTCCTACAATGAGCAGTTCTTC
CSAREVAGSYNEQFF
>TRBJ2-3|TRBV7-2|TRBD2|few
TGTGCCAGCAGCTACCTCCGGGGGGGCCATCCAGATACGCAGTATTTT
CASSYLRGGHPDTQYF
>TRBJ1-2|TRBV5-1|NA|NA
TGCGCCAGCGCAGCGCCAGGGAACTATGGCTACACCTTC
CASAAPGNYGYTF
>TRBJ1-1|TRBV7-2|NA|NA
TGTGCCAGCAGCTTCGTCGCGAACACTGAAGCTTTCTTT
CASSFVANTEAFF
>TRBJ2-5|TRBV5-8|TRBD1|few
TGTGCCAGCAGCTTCAACCGGGACAGTGTGACCCAGTACTTC
CASSFNRDSVTQYF
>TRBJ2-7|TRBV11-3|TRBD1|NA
TGTGCCAGCAGCTTAAGACAGGGGGAGGCCCACGAGCAGTACTTC
CASSLRQGEAHEQYF
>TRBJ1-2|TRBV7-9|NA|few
TGTGCCAGCAGCTTTCGTAGCATCGAAGGAGGCTACACCTTC
CASSFRSIEGGYTF
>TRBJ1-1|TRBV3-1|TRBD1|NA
TGTGCCAGCAGCACACCGCATCCCAGGGGGGAGTATGAGGACACTGAAGCTTTCTTT
CASSTPHPRGEYEDTEAFF
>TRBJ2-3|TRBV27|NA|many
TGTGCCAGCAGGATCACAGATACGCAGTATTTT
CASRITDTQYF
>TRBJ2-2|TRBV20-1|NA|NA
TGCAGTGCTAGAGATCAGGTCACCGGGGAGTTGTTTTTT
CSARDQVTGELFF
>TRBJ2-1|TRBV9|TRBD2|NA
TGTGCCAGCAGCGCCCGACTAGCGGGGGGGGACAATGAGCAGTTCTTC
CASSARLAGGDNEQFF
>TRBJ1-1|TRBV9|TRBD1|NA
TGTGCCAGCAGCCCCCGGACAGGGGGTGGGACTGAAGCTTTCTTT
CASSPRTGGGTEAFF
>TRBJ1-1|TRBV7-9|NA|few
TGTGCCAGCAGCCCACTCCTTCCGGGGGTCACTGAAGCTTTCTTT
CASSPLLPGVTEAFF
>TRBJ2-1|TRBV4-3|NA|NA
TGCGCCAGCAGCCAAGATGGGGCAAGAGGGTTTGGTGAGCAGTTCTTC
CASSQDGARGFGEQFF
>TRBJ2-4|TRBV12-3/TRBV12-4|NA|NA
TGTGCCAGCAGTATACCGGGACTCTCCTCTAGGGGGGCCAAAAACATTCAGTACTTC
CASSIPGLSSRGAKNIQYF